Presented here are 28 T cell receptor beta chains from one specimen sequenced in a study of cytomegalovirus exposure and HLA in healthy donors. 13 Jbeta primers and 60 Vbeta primers were used for the PCR. TCRdb's table, derived via immunoSEQ multiplex PCR, lists solely in-frame clones and lacks some. The sample has around 240,000 clones, about 80% seen once. What was sequenced was PBMCs. The receptors come from a woman in her 40s in good health and CMV-seropositive.

The chain joins TRBV7-2 to TRBJ2-7; 9 nucleotides line up with TRBD2. CDR1 and CDR2 (germline): SGHTA, FQGNSA. The CDR3 has 16 residues. V lost 1 base and J lost 0; bases outside the gene matches: 4. CDR3 loop: CASSLDSGSSSYEQYF. The CDR3 DNA reads as TGTGCCAGCAGCTTAGATAGCGGGAGTAGCTCCTACGAGCAGTACTTC.

The rearrangement joins TRBV28 to TRBJ2-6; 7 bases align to TRBD2. V gave up 8 bases and J gave up 4 bases; unmatched junction bases: 8. CDR1 is MDHEN and CDR2 is SYDVKM in the germline V gene. This CDR3 region has 15 residues. The CDR3 sequence: CASRLGGAGANVLTF. In nucleotides, the CDR3 is TGTGCCAGCCGCTTGGGAGGGGCCGGGGCCAACGTCCTGACTTTC.

Points on this clone: Germline is not matched at one junction end, which may reflect a read error. The chain links TRBV7-7 to TRBJ2-7; D is possibly TRBD1 (6 bases). The CDR3 extends over 14 amino acids. Germline CDR1 SSHAT, CDR2 FNYEAQ (reference sequence). Here the CDR3 DNA reads TGTGCTAGCAGCGAACGGACAGCACCCTACGAGCAGTACTTC. Translation: CASSERTAPYEQYF.

The genes are TRBV7-7 and TRBJ2-1, with a weak D call TRBD2 (7 bases). V lost 5 bases and J 3 bases, leaving 14 bases between the germline ends. CDR1 SSHAT and CDR2 FNYEAQ come from the germline V gene (reference sequence). The CDR3 is 15 amino acids. The CDR3 protein is CASSPGGTNYNEQFF. The CDR3 nucleotides read TGTGCCAGCAGCCCCGGGGGGACAAACTACAATGAGCAGTTCTTC.

This clone has a handful of counts. This rearrangement joins TRBV5-1 to TRBJ2-5; no clear D. CDR1 is SGHRS and CDR2 is YFSETQ in the germline V gene. V was shortened by 0 bases and J by 5 bases, with 2 bases between the two germline ends. The CDR3 totals 11 residues. For the CDR3, the DNA is TGCGCCAGCAGCTTGGCGGAGACCCAGTACTTC. Protein product: CASSLAETQYF.

This clone was observed a few times. The chain combines TRBV19 with TRBJ2-7, with 7 bases that match TRBD2. The V segment lost 3 bases and the J segment 3 bases; nucleotides outside the gene matches: 11. From germline, CDR1 is LNHDA and CDR2 SQIVND (reference sequence). The CDR3 contains 16 residues. As DNA, the CDR3 is TGTGCCAGTAGTATGGGGTTGGGGGGGTCTATCTACGAGCAGTACTTC. Translation: CASSMGLGGSIYEQYF.

The chain's CDR3 is CASSANRGTNEKLFF. In nucleotides, the CDR3 is TGTGCCAGCAGCGCAAACAGGGGGACTAATGAAAAACTGTTTTTT. The chain combines TRBV6-1 with TRBJ1-4; 8 bases align to TRBD1. Trimming took 6 bases from V and 2 from J; bases not matched to a gene: 5. The CDR3 extends over 15 amino acids. CDR1 MNHNS and CDR2 SASEGT come from the germline V gene.

The chain combines TRBV9 with TRBJ2-7, with 12 bases matching TRBD1. V was clipped by 4 bases and J by 4 bases; unmatched bases: 21. From germline, CDR1 is SGDLS and CDR2 YYNGEE. CDR3 size: 20 residues. Here the CDR3 reads CASSPFPGQGAPTGNYEQYF. The CDR3 DNA sequence: TGTGCCAGCAGCCCGTTTCCGGGACAGGGGGCGCCGACAGGAAATTACGAGCAGTACTTC.

This chain connects TRBV5-1 to TRBJ1-1; tentative D call: TRBD1 (5 bases). Germline values: CDR1 SGHRS, CDR2 YFSETQ. Trimming cost V 7 bases and J 2 bases, with 15 bases left between them. The CDR3 loop spans 14 amino acids. CDR3 amino acids: CASRLGGVNTEAFF. The CDR3 coding sequence is TGCGCCAGCCGTCTGGGGGGAGTTAACACTGAAGCTTTCTTT.

The count of this clone is one. The V call is TRBV9, the J call TRBJ1-1; perhaps TRBD1 as D (5 bases). CDR3 length equals 15 residues. The germline V gene encodes CDR1 SGDLS and CDR2 YYNGEE. The germline V and J ends were trimmed by 0 bases and 5 bases, with 14 bases remaining between them. CDR3 region: CASSVGKTGGTEAFF. The CDR3, as DNA: TGTGCCAGCAGCGTAGGGAAAACGGGGGGTACTGAAGCTTTCTTT. The variable domain in full, with the rest retrieved from reference TRBV9 and TRBJ1-1, is DSGVTQTPKHLITATGQRVTLRCSPRSGDLSVYWYQQSLDQGLQFLIQYYNGEERAKGNILERFSAQQFPDLHSELNLSSLELGDSALYFCASSVGKTGGTEAFFGQGTRLTVV.

The genes are TRBV5-1 and TRBJ2-2; 8 nucleotides align to TRBD2. Germline assignment: CDR1 SGHRS and CDR2 YFSETQ. CDR3 size: 16 residues. With V trimmed by 4 bases and J by 10 bases, 15 bases remained unmatched. CDR3 residues: CASSLRLASNREELFF. CDR3 nucleotides: TGCGCCAGCAGCCTTCGACTAGCGTCAAACAGGGAGGAGCTGTTTTTT.

The V gene is TRBV6-5, the J gene TRBJ2-2, with TRBD2 matching over 7 bases. This CDR3 comprises 14 residues. V was pared by 5 bases and J by 0 bases, with 0 bases of the junction left unmatched. The germline V gene has CDR1 MNHEY and CDR2 SVGAGI. The CDR3 region has the DNA TGTGCCAGCAGTCGGGGGGCGAACACCGGGGAGCTGTTTTTT. Translating gives CASSRGANTGELFF.

The gene calls are TRBV19 and TRBJ1-4, with 8 bases lining up with TRBD1. The CDR3 covers 15 residues. Unmatched junction bases numbered 4, after V lost 3 bases and J lost 4 bases. CDR1 and CDR2 (germline): LNHDA, SQIVND (reference sequence). CDR3 residues: CASSIRDRLNEKLFF. The CDR3, as DNA: TGTGCCAGTAGTATCCGGGACAGGCTTAATGAAAAACTGTTTTTT.

This clone came up a few times. The chain has TRBV11-2 and TRBJ1-6, with D unclear. The CDR3 length is 13 residues. Germline V gives CDR1 SGHAT, CDR2 FQNNGV. Trimming removed 1 base from V and 11 bases from J, with 9 bases in between. The CDR3 DNA reads as TGTGCCAGCAGCTTAGCTAGGGAGGCACCCCTCCACTTT. Amino acid sequence: CASSLAREAPLHF. The variable domain in full, completed from reference TRBV11-2 and TRBJ1-6, reads EAGVAQSPRYKIIEKRQSVAFWCNPISGHATLYWYQQILGQGPKLLIQFQNNGVVDDSQLPKDRFSAERLKGVDSTLKIQPAKLEDSAVYLCASSLAREAPLHFGNGTRLTVT.

This clone has only a few counts. The CDR3 reads CASSPGTGNGNQPQHF. CDR3 coding DNA: TGTGCCAGTAGTCCCGGGACAGGGAATGGCAATCAGCCCCAGCATTTT. This chain connects TRBV19 to TRBJ1-5; 9 bases map to TRBD1. CDR1 LNHDA and CDR2 SQIVND come from the germline V gene (reference sequence). CDR3 length: 16 residues. Trimming at V came to 5 bases and at J to 2 bases, leaving 7 bases not matched to a gene.

Points on this clone: This CDR3 fails to terminate in the conserved phenylalanine or tryptophan, so it likely reflects a read error. The chain combines TRBV15 with TRBJ1-5; D is ambiguous. The V and J ends lost 0 bases and 2 bases respectively, with 11 bases between them. Looked up from germline, CDR1 is LNHNV and CDR2 is YYDKDF (reference sequence). The CDR3 runs 16 residues. The CDR3 nucleotides read TGTGCCACCAGCAGAGATCGCCGTAGGGGCAATCAGCCCCAGCATCTT. Translated: CATSRDRRRGNQPQHL.

The rearrangement uses TRBV19 and TRBJ1-5; tentatively, D is TRBD1 (5 bases). Germline loops: CDR1 LNHDA, CDR2 SQIVND (reference sequence). The CDR3 contains 15 residues. Trimming cost V 5 bases and J 3 bases, with 14 bases left between them. CDR3: CASSRQGGDNQPQHF. CDR3 bases: TGTGCCAGTAGTCGGCAGGGTGGTGACAATCAGCCCCAGCATTTT. Full variable domain (missing parts from reference TRBV19 and TRBJ1-5): DGGITQSPKYLFRKEGQNVTLSCEQNLNHDAMYWYRQDPGQGLRLIYYSQIVNDFQKGDIAEGYSVSREKKESFPLTVTSAQKNPTAFYLCASSRQGGDNQPQHFGDGTRLSIL.

The rearrangement joins TRBV4-2 to TRBJ2-1, with unresolved D. Germline V gene sequence: CDR1 LGHNA, CDR2 YNFKEQ. V gave up 0 bases and J gave up 10 bases, with 10 bases separating them. The length of the CDR3 is 13 residues. The DNA for the CDR3 is TGTGCCAGCAGCCAAGACTTCGACTGGGAGCAGTTCTTC. This codes for CASSQDFDWEQFF.

V is TRBV4-1 and J is TRBJ2-5; D possibly corresponds to TRBD2 (5 bases). With 4 bases removed from V and 5 bases from J, the gap between germline ends came to 20 bases. In germline, CDR1 is MGHRA, CDR2 YSYEKL. The CDR3 extends over 16 amino acids. CDR3 bases: TGCGCCAGCAGCCCCCTGGGAGCCCGCTTGTCTGAGACCCAGTACTTC. It encodes CASSPLGARLSETQYF.

The chain uses TRBV19 and TRBJ2-1; TRBD2 aligns across 10 bases. The ends lost 1 base at V and 4 bases at J; junction bases unmatched: 7. The CDR3 covers 17 residues. Looked up from germline, CDR1 is LNHDA and CDR2 is SQIVND (reference sequence). The CDR3 here is CASSIGFLAGEYNEQFF. CDR3 nucleotides: TGTGCCAGTAGTATAGGGTTCCTAGCGGGAGAATACAATGAGCAGTTCTTC.

The chain employs TRBV9 and TRBJ1-5; no clear D gene. Per germline, CDR1 SGDLS and CDR2 YYNGEE. Trimming removed 0 bases at V and 4 bases at J, with 11 bases between. The CDR3 is made up of 15 amino acids. CDR3 region: CASSVGASENQPQHF. CDR3 sequence (DNA): TGTGCCAGCAGCGTAGGGGCGTCCGAAAATCAGCCCCAGCATTTT. Full variable domain (rest looked up from reference TRBV9 and TRBJ1-5): DSGVTQTPKHLITATGQRVTLRCSPRSGDLSVYWYQQSLDQGLQFLIQYYNGEERAKGNILERFSAQQFPDLHSELNLSSLELGDSALYFCASSVGASENQPQHFGDGTRLSIL.

A few counts support this clone. V and J are TRBV15 and TRBJ2-7, with TRBD2 matching over 8 bases. With V trimmed by 1 base and J by 0 bases, 2 bases remained unmatched. The CDR3 runs 15 residues. Germline V CDR1 and CDR2: LNHNV, YYDKDF (reference sequence). The CDR3 reads CATSRVSGSSYEQYF. CDR3 DNA sequence: TGTGCCACCAGCAGAGTGAGCGGGAGCTCCTACGAGCAGTACTTC.

The rearrangement uses TRBV7-2 and TRBJ2-7, with D possibly TRBD1 on 5 matching bases. The ends were cut back, 3 bases at V and 1 base at J, with 13 bases in the middle. CDR1 and CDR2 from the germline V gene are SGHTA and FQGNSA. The length of the CDR3 is 15 residues. The CDR3 loop reads CASSFGHISSYEQYF. In DNA form, the CDR3 reads TGTGCCAGCAGCTTCGGACACATCTCTTCCTACGAGCAGTACTTC. Looking up the rest from reference TRBV7-2 and TRBJ2-7 gives the full variable domain: GAGVSQSPSNKVTEKGKDVELRCDPISGHTALYWYRQSLGQGLEFLIYFQGNSAPDKSGLPSDRFSAERTGGSVSTLTIQRTQQEDSAVYLCASSFGHISSYEQYFGPGTRLTVT.

The chain joins TRBV6-1 to TRBJ2-7; 11 bases align to TRBD1. The V gene's germline CDR1 is MNHNS and CDR2 SASEGT. The CDR3 runs to 17 residues. Trimming removed 2 bases from V and 3 bases from J; junction bases left unmatched: 9. The chain's CDR3 is CASSEQDRGQVYYEQYF. In DNA form, the CDR3 reads TGTGCCAGCAGTGAACAGGACAGGGGGCAGGTATACTACGAGCAGTACTTC.

This clone is a singleton in its sample. The genes are TRBV28 and TRBJ1-1; 7 nucleotides align to TRBD1. The CDR3 covers 14 residues. The V segment lost 3 bases and the J segment 4 bases; nucleotides outside the gene matches: 5. CDR1 is MDHEN, CDR2 SYDVKM, per germline. The CDR3 spells CASSFYQGGTEAFF. The CDR3 DNA reads as TGTGCCAGCAGTTTTTACCAGGGGGGCACTGAAGCTTTCTTT. The full variable domain, rest sourced from reference TRBV28 and TRBJ1-1, is DVKVTQSSRYLVKRTGEKVFLECVQDMDHENMFWYRQDPGLGLRLIYFSYDVKMKEKGDIPEGYSVSREKKERFSLILESASTNQTSMYLCASSFYQGGTEAFFGQGTRLTVV.

In the case of this clone: Germline is not matched at one junction end, which may reflect a read error. This chain links TRBV7-9 with TRBJ1-1, with a possible D match to TRBD1 (6 bases). CDR1 is SEHNR and CDR2 is FQNEAQ in the germline V gene (reference sequence). The length of the CDR3 is 13 residues. CDR3 nucleotide sequence: TGTTCCAGCAGCCTTCAAGGGGGCACTGAAGCTTTCTTT. Translated: CSSSLQGGTEAFF.

This chain's CDR3 is CASSYSRDSQETQYF. The CDR3 nucleotides read TGTGCCAGCAGTTACTCCCGGGACAGTCAAGAGACCCAGTACTTC. The rearrangement joins TRBV6-5 to TRBJ2-5, with TRBD1 matching over 7 bases. The ends lost 0 bases at V and 2 bases at J; junction bases unmatched: 3. This CDR3 is built from 15 residues. Per the germline V gene, CDR1 is MNHEY and CDR2 is SVGAGI.

The chain has TRBV7-2 and TRBJ1-2; 9 bases map to TRBD1. This CDR3 has 17 amino acids. Losses at the gene ends were 4 bases for V and 3 bases for J; bases not matched to a gene: 12. The germline V gene encodes CDR1 SGHTA and CDR2 FQGNSA. CDR3 coding DNA: TGTGCCAGCAGCTCAGGACAGGGGCGCGTACTCGACTATGGCTACACCTTC. Translating gives CASSSGQGRVLDYGYTF.